Listed below are T cell receptor beta chains from one sample, sequenced in a study of memory CD4+ T cells and cytomegalovirus serostatus. Only in-frame clones appear in the TCRdb table, and some are missing; sequencing was by immunoSEQ multiplex PCR. The sample gives roughly 45,000 clones, 75% to 85% of which show up once; more than 0.9% is in the top ten. Sequenced material: memory CD4+ T cells from blood. The receptors were gathered from an adult in good health and CMV-seronegative. CDR3s include the opening cysteine and the closing phenylalanine or tryptophan.

j_gene	v_gene	CDR3aa
TRBJ1-4	TRBV19	CASSAPGEKLFF
TRBJ1-4	TRBV28	CASSDPGTGGEKLFF
TRBJ1-1	TRBV7-2	CASSLANPLEAFF
TRBJ1-2	TRBV25-1	CASSPHPKAATTYGYTF
TRBJ1-4	TRBV30	CAWSVQRNEKLFF
TRBJ2-7	TRBV19	CASTLGQNYEQYF
TRBJ2-5	TRBV7-3	CASSLAGGLQTQYF
TRBJ2-2	TRBV5-1	CASSQGYTGELFF
TRBJ1-1	TRBV11-2	CASSLRIRNTEAFF
TRBJ1-6	TRBV5-5	CASSTGASSYNSPLHF
TRBJ1-1	TRBV11-3	CASSPRGTNTEAFF
TRBJ1-1	TRBV7-2	CASSLDTFPMNTEAFF
TRBJ2-5	TRBV4-1	CASSQPGGAETQYF
TRBJ1-2	TRBV6-5	CASSSGGEGDGYTF
TRBJ1-1	TRBV5-4	CASSLGGTGVNRAFF
TRBJ1-3	TRBV29-1	CSVTEGGGNTIYF
TRBJ2-2	TRBV9	CASSASSSTGELFF
TRBJ2-7	TRBV4-1	CASSHSGLAGGSSYEQYF
TRBJ2-7	TRBV7-8	CASSQLAGSYEQYF
TRBJ1-1	TRBV6-1	CASRNSGTLNTEAFF
TRBJ1-1	TRBV18	CASSAGLNTEAFF
TRBJ1-1	TRBV29-1	CSVGPNPNTEAFF
TRBJ1-1	TRBV29-1	CSVSRGTEAFF
TRBJ1-2	TRBV5-1	CASSLEERYGYTF
TRBJ2-7	TRBV7-8	CASSLASRSYEQYF
TRBJ1-4	TRBV6-1	CASSVSGGVSEKLFF
TRBJ1-2	TRBV7-2	CASSLAHRGSYGYTF
TRBJ2-5	TRBV5-1	CASSRTSGGPETQYF
TRBJ2-4	TRBV28	CASSWGGEAKNIQYF
TRBJ1-4	TRBV2	CASRGDRGLGEKLFF
TRBJ2-1	TRBV27	CASRFTTGGGYNEQFF
TRBJ2-1	TRBV11-3	CASSQQGRSEQFF
TRBJ2-5	TRBV6-5	CASSYSGGWETQYF
TRBJ1-1	TRBV7-2	CASSLVGGDTEAFF
TRBJ2-1	TRBV5-4	CASSLGGVRGQFF
TRBJ2-7	TRBV30	CAWSPGTVSYEQYF
TRBJ2-1	TRBV5-4	CASSPGPKSSYNEQFF
TRBJ2-7	TRBV19	CASSTTLPRTSGGAYEQYF
.	TRBV2	CASSEAGVSYEQYF
TRBJ1-4	TRBV5-1	CASSLNRPEEEKLFF
TRBJ1-1	TRBV2	CASNFGRGAFF
TRBJ1-6	TRBV5-6	CASSGSTENSPLHF
TRBJ1-1	TRBV7-2	CASSLDLYRDIPMNTEAFF
TRBJ2-1	TRBV30	CAWRSGPTQQFF
TRBJ2-5	TRBV5-1	CASRPPGLAQETQYF
TRBJ1-2	TRBV28	CASRGTGGYYGYTF
TRBJ2-3	TRBV10-3	CAISRVAGNPSTDTQYF
TRBJ1-3	TRBV6-1	CASSVQEQGAGNTIYF
TRBJ1-2	TRBV30	CAWSVFWETYGYTF
TRBJ2-7	TRBV7-2	CASRAGSYEQYF
TRBJ1-2	TRBV28	CASFSGAIEGYTF
TRBJ2-7	TRBV7-2	CASSQEVAGGPHEQYF
TRBJ1-5	TRBV5-1	CASSLAGNQPQHF
TRBJ1-5	TRBV6-6	CASSYQGSQPQHF
TRBJ2-1	TRBV6-1	CASSPREGQYNEQFF